This T cell receptor beta chain comes out of a study of tumor and adjacent non-tumor tissue in lung cancer (dated by TCRdb to 2016 to 2018). At the level of the whole study: By cancer type, the cohort comprised 11 to 12 adenocarcinoma patients, a couple of squamous cell carcinoma patients and 1 small cell lung cancer patient. Sequencing generated a total of approximately 130 million productive TCRbeta reads, averaging approximately 4 million reads per sample. Bulk TCRbeta repertoires were compared between lung tumor tissue and matched distant non-tumor lung tissue obtained from 15 or so lung cancer patients. The 15 enrolled patients, of whom 10 were men and 5 were women, were aged roughly 30 to 80 years and were diagnosed with TNM stage I to III disease. Around 30 paired specimens, one tumor and one normal lung sample per patient, were profiled by TCRbeta CDR3 sequencing.

Preparation of the library involved multiplex PCR. TCRdb shows the sequencer as Illumina HiSeq 2500. Following protocols modified from ARM-PCR, the researchers constructed TCRbeta libraries through three rounds of nested PCR with primers (Table S4). PCR products of 200-500 bp were gel-excised and purified with the QIAquick gel extraction kit before sequencing. On the study's bioinformatics: Trimmomatic was used to clean the reads, FLASH was used to merge the reads into complete CDR3 sequences, and MiTCR was used to assign the reads to V(D)J germline segments. Clonal diversity was calculated as the inverse Simpson's index using VDJtools. In-frame sequences lacking a premature stop codon were counted as productive reads. Using fastp trimming at Q25 and MiXCR clonotype assembly, TCRdb reanalyzed the public sequencing data and kept in-frame beta chains. Each entry merges the rows of one CDR3 protein and shows their most common DNA and genes. It is TCRdb's table, rather than the study itself, that gives the V and J calls and clone size. The sample includes around 60,000 distinct CDR3 sequences, with more than 55% observed a single time. The ten largest make up about 32% of the sample.

Comments on this clonotype: The antigen this receptor binds is unknown. The germline gene is not matched at one end of the junction; a read error may be the cause.

Measured from the cysteine to the phenylalanine, the CDR3 is 13 residues long. Only the CDR3 portion is preserved as DNA: 39 bases, with reading frame beginning at the first base. Taken from the germline V gene, the CDR1 and CDR2 loops are MNHNS and SASEGT. Bulk unsorted tissue served as the source for RNA extraction, and RNA quality was assessed using a NanoDrop ND-1000 and an Agilent 2100. Distant non-tumor tissue taken more than 3 cm from the tumor edge was used as the normal lung sample. Donors were newly diagnosed lung cancer patients admitted for thoracic surgery in China between August and November 2014, without prior chemotherapy. Patients with previous radiotherapy or chemotherapy, or with another concurrent cancer, were excluded from the study. Surgical tissue pieces of 1-2 cm3 were preserved in RNAlater solution and were kept at -80 degrees C until use. What the authors observed across the whole study: Younger patients had significantly higher TCR diversity, and higher tumor TCR diversity was associated with shorter overall and disease-free survival. Only about 15 patients were in the cohort, and the authors stated that larger samples and more detailed clinical data are needed. Neither the sequencing platform nor unique molecular identifiers are mentioned in the methods. Tumor tissue showed significantly higher TCR diversity (inverse Simpson) than normal lung tissue, at about 400 vs 150 (P = 0.0075, Mann-Whitney U test). A significantly larger cumulative share of the repertoire was made up by the top 100 clones in normal lung than in tumor tissue. Because peripheral blood was not sequenced, blood TCRbeta repertoires in the lung cancer patients of the study were not examined.

The rearranged segments are TRBV6-1 and TRBJ2-7, with the D assignment possibly TRBD1 or TRBD2, given 5 matching bases for each. The receptor comes from a man in his sixties or seventies with non-small cell lung cancer. Sequencing was done on a sample of distant non-tumor lung tissue. The nucleotides are TGTACCAGTTCTACGACGGGGCCCTACGAGCAGTACTTC. This is translated as CTSSTTGPYEQYF.